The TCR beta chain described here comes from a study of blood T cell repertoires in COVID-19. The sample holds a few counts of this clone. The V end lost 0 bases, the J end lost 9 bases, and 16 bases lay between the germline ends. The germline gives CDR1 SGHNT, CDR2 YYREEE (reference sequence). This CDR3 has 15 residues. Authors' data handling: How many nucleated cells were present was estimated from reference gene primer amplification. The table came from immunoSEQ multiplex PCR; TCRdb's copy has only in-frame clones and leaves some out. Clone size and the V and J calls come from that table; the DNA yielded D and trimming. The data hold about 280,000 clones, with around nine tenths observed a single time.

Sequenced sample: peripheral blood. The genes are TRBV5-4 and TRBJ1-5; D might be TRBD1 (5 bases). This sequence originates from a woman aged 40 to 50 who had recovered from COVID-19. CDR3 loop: CASSLGGDSLGPQHF. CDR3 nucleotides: TGTGCCAGCAGCTTGGGGGGGGACTCCCTGGGGCCCCAGCATTTT.